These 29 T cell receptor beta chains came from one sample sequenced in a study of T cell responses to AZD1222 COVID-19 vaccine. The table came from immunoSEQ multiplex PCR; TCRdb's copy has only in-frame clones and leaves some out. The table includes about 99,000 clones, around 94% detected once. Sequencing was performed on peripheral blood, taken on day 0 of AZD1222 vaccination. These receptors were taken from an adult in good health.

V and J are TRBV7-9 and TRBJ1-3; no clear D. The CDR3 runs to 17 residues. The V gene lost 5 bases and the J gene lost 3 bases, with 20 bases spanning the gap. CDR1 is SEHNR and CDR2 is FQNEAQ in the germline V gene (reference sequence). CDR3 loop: CASSPTTAGAYGNTIYF. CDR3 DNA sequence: TGTGCCAGCAGCCCAACAACAGCGGGCGCTTATGGAAACACCATATATTTT.

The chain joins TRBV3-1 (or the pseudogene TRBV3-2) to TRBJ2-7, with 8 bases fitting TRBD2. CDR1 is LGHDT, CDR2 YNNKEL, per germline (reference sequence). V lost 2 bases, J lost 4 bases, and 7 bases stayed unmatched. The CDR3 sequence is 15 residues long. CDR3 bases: TGTGCCAGCAGCCAAACCCCCGGGACTAGGTACGAGCAGTACTTC. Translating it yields CASSQTPGTRYEQYF.

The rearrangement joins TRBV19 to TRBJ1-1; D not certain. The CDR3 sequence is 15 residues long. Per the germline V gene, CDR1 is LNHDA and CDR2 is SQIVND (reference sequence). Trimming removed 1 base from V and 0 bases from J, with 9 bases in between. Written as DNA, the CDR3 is TGTGCCAGTAGTATAGGGGTCGTTTTGAACACTGAAGCTTTCTTT. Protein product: CASSIGVVLNTEAFF.

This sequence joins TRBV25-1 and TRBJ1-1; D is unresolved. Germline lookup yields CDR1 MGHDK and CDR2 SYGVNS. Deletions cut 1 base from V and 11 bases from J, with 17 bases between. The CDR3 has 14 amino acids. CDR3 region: CASSELNPQIGAFF. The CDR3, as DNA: TGTGCCAGCAGTGAATTAAACCCTCAAATTGGGGCTTTCTTT.

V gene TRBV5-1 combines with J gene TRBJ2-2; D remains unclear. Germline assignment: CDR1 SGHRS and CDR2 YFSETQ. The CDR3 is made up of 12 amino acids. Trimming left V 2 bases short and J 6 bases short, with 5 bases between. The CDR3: CASSFSAGELFF. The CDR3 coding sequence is TGCGCCAGCAGCTTTTCGGCCGGGGAGCTGTTTTTT. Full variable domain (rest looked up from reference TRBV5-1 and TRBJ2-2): KAGVTQTPRYLIKTRGQQVTLSCSPISGHRSVSWYQQTPGQGLQFLFEYFSETQRNKGNFPGRFSGRQFSNSRSEMNVSTLELGDSALYLCASSFSAGELFFGEGSRLTVL.

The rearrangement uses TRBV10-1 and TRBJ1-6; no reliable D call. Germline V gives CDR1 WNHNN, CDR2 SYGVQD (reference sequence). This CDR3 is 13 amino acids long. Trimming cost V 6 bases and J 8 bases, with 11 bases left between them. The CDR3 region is CASSLSSDSPLHF. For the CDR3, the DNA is TGCGCCAGCAGCCTAAGTTCGGATTCACCCCTCCACTTT.

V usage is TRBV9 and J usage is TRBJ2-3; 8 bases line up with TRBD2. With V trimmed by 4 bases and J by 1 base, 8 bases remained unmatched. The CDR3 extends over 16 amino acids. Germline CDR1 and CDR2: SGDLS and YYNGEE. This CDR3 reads CASSPPGREGTDTQYF. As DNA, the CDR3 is TGTGCCAGCAGCCCCCCTGGGCGGGAGGGCACAGATACGCAGTATTTT.

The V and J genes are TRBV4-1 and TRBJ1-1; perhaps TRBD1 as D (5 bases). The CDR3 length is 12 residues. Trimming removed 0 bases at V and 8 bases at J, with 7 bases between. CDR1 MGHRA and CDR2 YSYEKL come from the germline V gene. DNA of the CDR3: TGCGCCAGCAGCCAAGAGGCAGGGGAAGCTTTCTTT. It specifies CASSQEAGEAFF.

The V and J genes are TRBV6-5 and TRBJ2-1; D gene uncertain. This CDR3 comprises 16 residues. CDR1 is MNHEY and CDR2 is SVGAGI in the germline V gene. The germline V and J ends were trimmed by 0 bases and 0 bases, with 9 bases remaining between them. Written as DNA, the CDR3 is TGTGCCAGCAGTTACTCCCATAGAGCCTCCTACAATGAGCAGTTCTTC. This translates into CASSYSHRASYNEQFF.

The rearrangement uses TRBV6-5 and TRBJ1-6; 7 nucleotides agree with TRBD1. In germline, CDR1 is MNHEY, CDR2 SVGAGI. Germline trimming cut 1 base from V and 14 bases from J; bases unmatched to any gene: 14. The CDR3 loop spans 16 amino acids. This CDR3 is CASSYFLDFGTVALHF. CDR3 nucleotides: TGTGCCAGCAGTTACTTTTTGGACTTTGGGACAGTGGCCCTCCACTTT.

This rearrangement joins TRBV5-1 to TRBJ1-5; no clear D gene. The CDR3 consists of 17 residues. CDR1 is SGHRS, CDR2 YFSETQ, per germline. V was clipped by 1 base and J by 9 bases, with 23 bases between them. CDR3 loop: CASSLPWQNTLDRPQHF. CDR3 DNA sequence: TGCGCCAGCAGCTTGCCTTGGCAGAACACACTGGATCGGCCCCAGCATTTT.

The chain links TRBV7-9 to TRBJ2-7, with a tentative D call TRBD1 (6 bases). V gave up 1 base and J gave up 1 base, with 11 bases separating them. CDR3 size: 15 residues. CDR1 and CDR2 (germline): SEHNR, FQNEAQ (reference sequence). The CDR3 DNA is TGTGCCAGCAGCTTAGTGACAGGAACTTCCTACGAGCAGTACTTC. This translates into CASSLVTGTSYEQYF. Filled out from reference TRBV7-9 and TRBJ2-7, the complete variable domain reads DTGVSQNPRHKITKRGQNVTFRCDPISEHNRLYWYRQTLGQGPEFLTYFQNEAQLEKSRLLSDRFSAERPKGSFSTLEIQRTEQGDSAMYLCASSLVTGTSYEQYFGPGTRLTVT.

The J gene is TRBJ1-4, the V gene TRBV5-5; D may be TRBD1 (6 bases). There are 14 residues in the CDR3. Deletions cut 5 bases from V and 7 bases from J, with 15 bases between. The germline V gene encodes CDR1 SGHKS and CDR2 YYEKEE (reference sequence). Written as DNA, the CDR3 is TGTGCCAGCAGTTTAGGACCAGGGGTTGAAAAACTGTTTTTT. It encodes CASSLGPGVEKLFF.

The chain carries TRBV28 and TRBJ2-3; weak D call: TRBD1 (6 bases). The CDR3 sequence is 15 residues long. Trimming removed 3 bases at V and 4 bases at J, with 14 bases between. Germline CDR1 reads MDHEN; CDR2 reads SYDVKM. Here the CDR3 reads CASSLAGVGSDTQYF. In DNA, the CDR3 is TGTGCCAGCAGTTTGGCAGGGGTAGGGTCAGATACGCAGTATTTT.

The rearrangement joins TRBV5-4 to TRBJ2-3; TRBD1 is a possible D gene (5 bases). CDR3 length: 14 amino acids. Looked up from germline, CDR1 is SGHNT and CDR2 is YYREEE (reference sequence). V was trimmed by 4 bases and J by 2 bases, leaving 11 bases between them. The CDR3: CASSPDTSTDTQYF. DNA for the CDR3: TGTGCCAGCAGCCCGGACACCTCCACAGATACGCAGTATTTT.

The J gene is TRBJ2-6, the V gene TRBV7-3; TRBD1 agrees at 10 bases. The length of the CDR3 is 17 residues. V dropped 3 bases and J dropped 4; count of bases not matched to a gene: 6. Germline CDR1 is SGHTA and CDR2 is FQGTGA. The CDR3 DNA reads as TGTGCCAGCAGCTTTAGGGACAGGGGAAGAGGGGCCAACGTCCTGACTTTC. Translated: CASSFRDRGRGANVLTF.

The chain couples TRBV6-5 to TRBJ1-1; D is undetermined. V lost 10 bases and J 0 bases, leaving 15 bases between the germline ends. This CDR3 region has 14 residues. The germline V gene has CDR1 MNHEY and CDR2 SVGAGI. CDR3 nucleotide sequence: TGTGCCACCGCGTGGGCACCCGTGAACACTGAAGCTTTCTTT. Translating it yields CATAWAPVNTEAFF.

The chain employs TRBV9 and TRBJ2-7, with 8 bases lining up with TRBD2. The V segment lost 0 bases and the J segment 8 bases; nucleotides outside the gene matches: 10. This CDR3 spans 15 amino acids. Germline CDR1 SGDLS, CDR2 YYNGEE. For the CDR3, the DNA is TGTGCCAGCAGCGTAGACAGCGGGAGCCCTACGAAGCAGTACTTC. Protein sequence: CASSVDSGSPTKQYF.

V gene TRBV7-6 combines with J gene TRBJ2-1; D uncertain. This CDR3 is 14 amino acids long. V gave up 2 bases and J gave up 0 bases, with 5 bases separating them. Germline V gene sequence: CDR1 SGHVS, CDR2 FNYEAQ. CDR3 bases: TGTGCCAGCAGCTTACGTAGCTCCTACAATGAGCAGTTCTTC. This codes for CASSLRSSYNEQFF.

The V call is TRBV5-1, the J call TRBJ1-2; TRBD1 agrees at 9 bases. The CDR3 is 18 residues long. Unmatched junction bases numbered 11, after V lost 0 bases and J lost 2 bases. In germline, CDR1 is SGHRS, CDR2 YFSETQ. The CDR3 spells CASSLAYTGGAQNYGYTF. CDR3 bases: TGCGCCAGCAGCTTGGCCTATACAGGGGGCGCCCAGAACTATGGCTACACCTTC.

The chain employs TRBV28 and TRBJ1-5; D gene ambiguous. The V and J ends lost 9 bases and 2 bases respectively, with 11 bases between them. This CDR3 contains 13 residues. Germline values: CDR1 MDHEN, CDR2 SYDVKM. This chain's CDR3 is CASRRQGNQPQHF. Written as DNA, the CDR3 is TGTGCCAGTAGGCGACAAGGCAATCAGCCCCAGCATTTT.

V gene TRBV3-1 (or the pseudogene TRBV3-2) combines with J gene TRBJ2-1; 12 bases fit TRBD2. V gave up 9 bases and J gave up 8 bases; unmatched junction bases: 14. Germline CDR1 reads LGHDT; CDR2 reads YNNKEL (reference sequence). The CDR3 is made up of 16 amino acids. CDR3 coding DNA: TGTGCCAGTTCTAAACGTCGGCTAGCGGGGGGGGATGAGCAGTTCTTC. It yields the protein CASSKRRLAGGDEQFF.

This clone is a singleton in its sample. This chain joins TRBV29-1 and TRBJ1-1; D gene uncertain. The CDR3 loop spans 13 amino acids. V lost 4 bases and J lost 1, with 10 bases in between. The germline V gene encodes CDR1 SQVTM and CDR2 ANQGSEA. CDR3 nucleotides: TGCAGCGTTGTAGACAAAGGGAACACTGAAGCTTTCTTT. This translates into CSVVDKGNTEAFF. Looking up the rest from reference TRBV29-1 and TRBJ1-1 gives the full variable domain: SAVISQKPSRDICQRGTSLTIQCQVDSQVTMMFWYRQQPGQSLTLIATANQGSEATYESGFVIDKFPISRPNLTFSTLTVSNMSPEDSSIYLCSVVDKGNTEAFFGQGTRLTVV.

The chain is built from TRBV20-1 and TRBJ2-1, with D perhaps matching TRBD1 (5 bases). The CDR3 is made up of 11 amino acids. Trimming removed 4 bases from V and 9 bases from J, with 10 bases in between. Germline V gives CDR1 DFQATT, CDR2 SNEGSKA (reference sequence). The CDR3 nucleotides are TGCAGTGCTAACAGACAGCGTGAGCAGTTCTTC. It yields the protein CSANRQREQFF.

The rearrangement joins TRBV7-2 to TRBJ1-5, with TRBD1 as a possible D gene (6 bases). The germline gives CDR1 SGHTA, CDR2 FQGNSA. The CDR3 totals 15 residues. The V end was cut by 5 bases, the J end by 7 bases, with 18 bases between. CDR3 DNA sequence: TGTGCCAGCAGCCAGGGGACGGGCGTGGGCCAGCCCCAGCATTTT. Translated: CASSQGTGVGQPQHF.

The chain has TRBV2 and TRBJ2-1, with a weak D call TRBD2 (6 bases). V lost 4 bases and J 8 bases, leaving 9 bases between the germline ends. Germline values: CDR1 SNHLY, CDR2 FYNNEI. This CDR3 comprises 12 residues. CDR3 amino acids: CASSGGGDEQFF. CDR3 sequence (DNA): TGTGCCAGCAGTGGAGGAGGGGATGAGCAGTTCTTC. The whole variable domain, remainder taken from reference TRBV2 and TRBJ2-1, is EPEVTQTPSHQVTQMGQEVILRCVPISNHLYFYWYRQILGQKVEFLVSFYNNEISEKSEIFDDQFSVERPDGSNFTLKIRSTKLEDSAMYFCASSGGGDEQFFGPGTRLTVL.

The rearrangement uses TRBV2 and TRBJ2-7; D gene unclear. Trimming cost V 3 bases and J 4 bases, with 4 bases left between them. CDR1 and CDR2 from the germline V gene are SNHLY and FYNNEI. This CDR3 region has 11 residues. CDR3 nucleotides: TGTGCCAGCAGTGACGTATACGAGCAGTACTTC. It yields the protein CASSDVYEQYF. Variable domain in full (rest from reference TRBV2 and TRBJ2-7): EPEVTQTPSHQVTQMGQEVILRCVPISNHLYFYWYRQILGQKVEFLVSFYNNEISEKSEIFDDQFSVERPDGSNFTLKIRSTKLEDSAMYFCASSDVYEQYFGPGTRLTVT.

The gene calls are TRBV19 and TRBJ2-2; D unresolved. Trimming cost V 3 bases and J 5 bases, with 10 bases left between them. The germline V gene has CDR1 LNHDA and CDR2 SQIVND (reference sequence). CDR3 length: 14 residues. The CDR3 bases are TGTGCCAGTAGTATTCGGCGGTGGACCGGGGAGCTGTTTTTT. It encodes CASSIRRWTGELFF.

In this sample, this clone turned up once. In nucleotides, the CDR3 is TGTGCCTTCATAGGGACTAGCAGTGAGCAGTACTTC. Translating it yields CAFIGTSSEQYF. V is TRBV30 and J is TRBJ2-7, with 9 bases matching TRBD2. The CDR3 extends over 12 amino acids. The germline CDR1 and CDR2 sequences are GTSNPN and SVGIG (reference sequence). The J segment lost 7 bases and the V segment lost 7 bases, leaving 8 bases of the junction unmatched.